This TCR beta chain is from a study of CD8 T cells in ankylosing spondylitis. TCRdb re-called the 5' RACE reads through MiXCR, storing one row per CDR3 protein. The sample lists around 890,000 distinct CDR3 sequences; 12% were seen once. Worth noting for this clonotype: The antigen is undetermined.

Whole-study results and caveats: Several highly homologous variants formed a TCR beta motif that appeared characteristic of ankylosing spondylitis blood. The disease-linked clones had a CD8+ phenotype and low blood frequencies. According to the report, clones linked to the disease were significantly enriched in matched synovial fluid samples taken from ankylosing spondylitis patients. In the blood and synovial fluid of reactive arthritis, some motif variants had been previously reported.

This sequence was found in a male donor with ankylosing spondylitis. The material sequenced was blood, either unsorted or a sorted T cell fraction (not recorded which).

In nucleotides, the CDR3 is TGCAGCGCAGGGGAGCAAGAGACCCAGTACTTC. Amino acids: CSAGEQETQYF. V gene TRBV29-1 combines with J gene TRBJ2-5; tentatively, D is TRBD1 (6 bases). With 7 bases removed from V and 2 bases from J, the gap between germline ends came to 8 bases. CDR3 length: 11 residues. Germline lookup yields CDR1 SQVTM and CDR2 ANQGSEA.